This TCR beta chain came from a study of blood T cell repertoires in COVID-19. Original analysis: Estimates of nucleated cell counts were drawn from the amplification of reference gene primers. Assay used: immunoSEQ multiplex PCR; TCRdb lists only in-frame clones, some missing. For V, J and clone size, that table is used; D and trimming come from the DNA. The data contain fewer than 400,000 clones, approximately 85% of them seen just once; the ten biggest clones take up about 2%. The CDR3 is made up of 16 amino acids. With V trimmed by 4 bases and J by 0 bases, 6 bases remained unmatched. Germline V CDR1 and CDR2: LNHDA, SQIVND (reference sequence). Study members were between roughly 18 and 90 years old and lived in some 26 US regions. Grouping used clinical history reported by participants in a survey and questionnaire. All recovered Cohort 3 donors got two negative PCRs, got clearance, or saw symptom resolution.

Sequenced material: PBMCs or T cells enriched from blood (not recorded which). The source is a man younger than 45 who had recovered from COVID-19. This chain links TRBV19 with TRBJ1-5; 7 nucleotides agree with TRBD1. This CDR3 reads CASSKGGRYSNQPQHF. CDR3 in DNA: TGTGCCAGTAGTAAAGGGGGCCGATATAGCAATCAGCCCCAGCATTTT.